The 5 T cell receptor beta chains in this list originate from one sample, sequenced in a study of T-cell memory formation after mild COVID-19 (TCRdb year 2021). Library prep was done by 5' RACE. Data came from an Illumina NovaSeq 6000. TCRdb trimmed public reads at Q25 via fastp, called clones via MiXCR and kept in-frame beta chains. Identical CDR3 protein sequences are pooled into one entry, listed with their most common genes and DNA. The sample has approximately 100,000 distinct CDR3 sequences on record, 20% to 30% of them singletons. The ten most abundant clones make up roughly 40% of the sample. Material: PBMCs or a T cell subset sorted from them (not recorded which). The source is a man aged 18 to 29 who had mild COVID-19 (a few samples of this study predate the infection). The sample titles of this study are shuffled in the database, so cell type and time point are left out; the donor was told from shared clones.

The sample holds many counts of this clonotype. In DNA form, the CDR3 reads TGCGCCAGCAGCCAATTCGGCGGGGAGCTGTTTTTT. It encodes CASSQFGGELFF. The chain couples TRBV4-1 to TRBJ2-2; D unclear. CDR1 and CDR2 (germline): MGHRA, YSYEKL. This CDR3 is built from 12 residues. Trimming took 2 bases from V and 7 from J, leaving 5 bases between them.

This clonotype turned up a few times. The rearrangement links TRBV5-1 to TRBJ1-6; 9 nucleotides align to TRBD1. CDR1 and CDR2 from the germline V gene are SGHRS and YFSETQ. V shed 5 bases, J shed 3 bases, and the junction held 9 bases outside the gene matches. The CDR3 length is 17 residues. In nucleotides, the CDR3 is TGCGCCAGCAGTCGGGACAGGGAAGTTTTCTATAATTCACCCCTCCACTTT. Protein: CASSRDREVFYNSPLHF.

The chain joins TRBV28 to TRBJ1-3, with D unresolved. Per germline, CDR1 MDHEN and CDR2 SYDVKM. Trimming took off 1 base at V and 2 bases at J, with 9 bases between the two ends. The CDR3 is 15 amino acids. The CDR3 coding sequence is TGTGCCAGCAGTTTATTCGGGCAGCCTGGAAACACCATATATTTT. Amino acids: CASSLFGQPGNTIYF. The complete variable domain, with remaining parts taken from reference TRBV28 and TRBJ1-3, reads DVKVTQSSRYLVKRTGEKVFLECVQDMDHENMFWYRQDPGLGLRLIYFSYDVKMKEKGDIPEGYSVSREKKERFSLILESASTNQTSMYLCASSLFGQPGNTIYFGEGSWLTVV.

The rearrangement links TRBV7-9 to TRBJ2-7; no reliable D call. CDR1 SEHNR and CDR2 FQNEAQ come from the germline V gene (reference sequence). Trimming removed 1 base from V and 0 bases from J, with 10 bases in between. There are 15 residues in the CDR3. CDR3 sequence: CASSLGGRSSYEQYF. The CDR3 DNA reads TGTGCCAGCAGCTTAGGCGGCCGGAGCTCCTACGAGCAGTACTTC.

This chain uses TRBV5-4 with TRBJ2-3; tentative D call: TRBD2 (7 bases). The CDR3 extends over 17 amino acids. V was trimmed by 4 bases and J by 1 base, leaving 19 bases between them. CDR1 is SGHNT, CDR2 YYREEE, per germline (reference sequence). The CDR3 DNA follows: TGTGCCAGCAGCCCGGGGGCCGCGGGGGACGGCACAGATACGCAGTATTTT. Translating it yields CASSPGAAGDGTDTQYF.